A selection of T cell receptor beta chains follows, all from one sample in a study of beta chain features in type 1 diabetes. Profiling relied on immunoSEQ multiplex PCR, and the TCRdb table lists in-frame clones only, not all of them. This repertoire shows 640,000 or so clones, over 10% found once; its top ten account for roughly 0.022%. Sequenced sample: naive CD4+ T cells from blood. The receptors were gathered from a man younger than 35 with type 1 diabetes. CDR3s leave out the opening cysteine and the closing phenylalanine or tryptophan. A D gene is named only where the DNA matches it firmly.

v_gene	j_gene	d_gene	CDR3aa
TRBV9	TRBJ1-1	.	ASSVGSRGNTEAF
TRBV4-1	TRBJ1-5	.	ASSRNTQSNQPQH
TRBV6-5	TRBJ2-3	TRBD2	ASKRLANTDTQY
TRBV9	TRBJ1-5	TRBD1	ASSGGQGSYQPQH
TRBV28	TRBJ1-3	.	ASSWSPGNTIY
TRBV14	TRBJ2-3	TRBD2	ASSRAGGTQTQY
TRBV6-1	TRBJ1-2	TRBD1	ASTGTGSAYGYT
TRBV6-6	TRBJ2-1	TRBD2	ASITFRGVSYNEQF
TRBV4-1	TRBJ2-7	.	ASSQDIPLVGAPDYEQY
TRBV30	TRBJ2-5	TRBD2	AWSVIRTSGGLETQY
TRBV5-1	TRBJ2-1	TRBD2	ASSLLAGGSSYNEQF
TRBV30	TRBJ1-5	.	AWGHYNQPQH
TRBV19	TRBJ2-7	.	ASSIGTRGPYEQY
TRBV7-9	TRBJ2-3	.	ASSPMGDLGDTQY
TRBV18	TRBJ1-2	.	ASSPESANYGYT
TRBV18	TRBJ2-6	.	ASSPGGTGANVLT
TRBV9	TRBJ2-7	TRBD1	ASSVGDRGYEQY
TRBV2	TRBJ1-1	.	ASNGDLEAF
TRBV19	TRBJ1-5	.	ASMGRQPQPQH
TRBV10-3	TRBJ2-2	.	AIARAGHRSGELF
TRBV6-6	TRBJ2-1	.	ASSPTARAYNEQF
TRBV29-1	TRBJ2-1	.	SAPGGGPYGEQF
TRBV23-1	TRBJ2-3	TRBD1	ARTGQSTDTQY
TRBV7-2	TRBJ2-1	TRBD2	ASSTGLAGGQQF
TRBV7-3	TRBJ2-1	.	ASSLIPGLYNEQF
TRBV11-3	TRBJ1-1	.	ASSLGQSMNTEAF
TRBV5-4	TRBJ2-3	TRBD2	ASSLAGGTDTQY
TRBV7-2	TRBJ1-4	.	ASSLAGYNEKLF
TRBV10-3	TRBJ2-7	.	AISELQEQY
TRBV29-1	TRBJ1-2	TRBD1	SADRDSGYT
TRBV6-1	TRBJ1-2	.	ASSETGPYGYT
TRBV7-6	TRBJ2-5	.	ASSHQQVYQETQY
TRBV15	TRBJ1-1	.	ATRGTLVTEAF
TRBV5-6	TRBJ2-1	.	ASRWGGGEQF
TRBV5-1	TRBJ2-1	.	ASSLAMRRSEQF
TRBV29-1	TRBJ1-6	.	SVSKGLNDSPLH
TRBV19	TRBJ2-7	.	ASSIQGPSYEQY
TRBV7-2	TRBJ2-1	.	ASSPLRQSEQF
TRBV4-3	TRBJ2-5	TRBD2	ASSQEAGGLALY
TRBV6-1	TRBJ1-5	.	ATTDQGEQPQH
TRBV7-9	TRBJ2-1	TRBD1	ASRPGTGRNEQF
TRBV18	TRBJ2-5	TRBD1	ASSPGQGIVQTQY
TRBV9	TRBJ2-7	.	ASSLAGQY
TRBV27	TRBJ1-1	.	ASSLERNTEAF
TRBV2	TRBJ2-3	.	ARRLGDTQY
TRBV10-2	TRBJ2-1	.	ASSSGQGNEQF
TRBV18	TRBJ2-3	.	ASSPSTDTQY
TRBV29-1	TRBJ1-1	.	SVMTVSLNTEAF
TRBV11-2	TRBJ1-1	.	ASSSGPGNTEAF
TRBV15	TRBJ2-5	.	ATSGAGGLQETQY
TRBV11-3	TRBJ2-7	.	ASSFTYEQY
TRBV7-8	TRBJ2-2	TRBD1	ASSSTGGLNTGELF
TRBV7-9	TRBJ2-2	TRBD1	ASSTGQGESGELF
TRBV30	TRBJ1-5	.	AWPRPGCQPQH
TRBV7-9	TRBJ2-7	.	ASSLVSGSHWYEQY
TRBV7-3	TRBJ2-7	TRBD2	ASSPREGTGLY
TRBV28	TRBJ2-3	.	ANSDPTTDTQY
TRBV7-9	TRBJ1-1	.	ASSLGTVHGTEAF
TRBV9	TRBJ1-2	.	ASSVASDSYGYT